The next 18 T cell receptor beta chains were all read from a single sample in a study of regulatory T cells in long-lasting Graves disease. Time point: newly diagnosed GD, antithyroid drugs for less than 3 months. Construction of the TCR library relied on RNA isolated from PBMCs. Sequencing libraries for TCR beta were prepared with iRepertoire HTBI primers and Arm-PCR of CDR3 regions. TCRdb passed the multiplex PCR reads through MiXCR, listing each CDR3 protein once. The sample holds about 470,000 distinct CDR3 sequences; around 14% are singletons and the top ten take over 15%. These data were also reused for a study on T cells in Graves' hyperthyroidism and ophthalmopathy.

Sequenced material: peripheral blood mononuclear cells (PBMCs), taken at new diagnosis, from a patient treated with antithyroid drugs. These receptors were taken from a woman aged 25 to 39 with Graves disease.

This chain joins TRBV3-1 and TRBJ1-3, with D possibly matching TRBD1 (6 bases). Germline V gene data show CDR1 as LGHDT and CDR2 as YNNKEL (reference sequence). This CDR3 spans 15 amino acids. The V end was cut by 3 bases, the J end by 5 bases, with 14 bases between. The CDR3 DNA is TGTGCCAGCAGCCACCCAAACAGGGCACGAAACACCATATATTTT. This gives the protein CASSHPNRARNTIYF.

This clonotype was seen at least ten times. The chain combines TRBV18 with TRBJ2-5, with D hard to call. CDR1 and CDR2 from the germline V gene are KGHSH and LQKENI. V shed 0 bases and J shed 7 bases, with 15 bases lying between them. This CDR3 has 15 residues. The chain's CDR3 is CASSPPLGPGGTQYF. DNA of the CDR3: TGTGCCAGCTCACCACCGCTCGGACCGGGTGGGACCCAGTACTTC.

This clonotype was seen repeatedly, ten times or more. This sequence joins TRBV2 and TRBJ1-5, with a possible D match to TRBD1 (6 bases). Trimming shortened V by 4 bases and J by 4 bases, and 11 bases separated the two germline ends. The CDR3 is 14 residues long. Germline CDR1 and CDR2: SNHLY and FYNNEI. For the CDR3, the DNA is TGTGCCAGCAGTGGAACAGGGTGGAATCAGCCCCAGCATTTT. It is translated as CASSGTGWNQPQHF.

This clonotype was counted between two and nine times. The CDR3 is CASSQRVGPTGRPHYTQYF. CDR3 nucleotides: TGTGCCAGCAGCCAAAGAGTGGGACCGACAGGCCGACCCCATTATACGCAGTATTTT. The rearrangement joins TRBV3-1 to TRBJ2-3; tentatively, D is TRBD1 (6 bases). The CDR3 totals 19 residues. Germline V CDR1 and CDR2: LGHDT, YNNKEL (reference sequence). Trimming pared 2 bases from V and 7 bases from J, leaving 28 bases between.

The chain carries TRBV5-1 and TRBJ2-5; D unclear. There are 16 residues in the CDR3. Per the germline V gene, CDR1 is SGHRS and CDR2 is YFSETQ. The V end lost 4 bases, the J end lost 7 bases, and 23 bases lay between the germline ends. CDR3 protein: CASSPAVRGGVGTQYF. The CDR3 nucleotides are TGCGCCAGCAGCCCTGCCGTCCGAGGTGGAGTCGGGACCCAGTACTTC.

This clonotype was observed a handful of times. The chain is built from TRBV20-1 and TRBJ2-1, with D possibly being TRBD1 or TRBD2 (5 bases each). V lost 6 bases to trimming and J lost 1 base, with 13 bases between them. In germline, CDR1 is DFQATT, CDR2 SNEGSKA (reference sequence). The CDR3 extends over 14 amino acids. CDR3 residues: CSAAGTPSYNEQFF. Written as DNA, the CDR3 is TGCAGTGCGGCCGGGACCCCTTCCTACAATGAGCAGTTCTTC.

Here the CDR3 DNA reads TGTGCTAGTGCCCCCCGGGCAGGGCTAGCGGGAGCGGGAGAGACCCAGTACTTC. This gives the protein CASAPRAGLAGAGETQYF. This chain uses TRBV12-5 with TRBJ2-5; 10 bases match TRBD2. In germline, CDR1 is LGHNT, CDR2 FRNRAP. Trimming at V came to 7 bases and at J to 4 bases, leaving 18 bases not matched to a gene. The CDR3 sequence is 18 residues long.

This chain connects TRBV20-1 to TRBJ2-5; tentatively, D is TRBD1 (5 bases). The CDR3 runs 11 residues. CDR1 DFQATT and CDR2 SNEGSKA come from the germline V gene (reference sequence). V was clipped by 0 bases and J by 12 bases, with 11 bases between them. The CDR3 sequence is CSARDQDKEYF. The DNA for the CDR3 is TGCAGTGCTAGAGATCAGGACAAGGAGTACTTC.

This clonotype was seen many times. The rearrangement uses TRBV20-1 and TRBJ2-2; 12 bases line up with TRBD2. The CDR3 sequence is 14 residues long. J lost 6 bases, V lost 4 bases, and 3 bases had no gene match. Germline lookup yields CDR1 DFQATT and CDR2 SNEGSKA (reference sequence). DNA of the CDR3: TGCAGTGCTACTAGCGGGAGGGCCCCCGGGGAGCTGTTTTTT. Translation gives CSATSGRAPGELFF.

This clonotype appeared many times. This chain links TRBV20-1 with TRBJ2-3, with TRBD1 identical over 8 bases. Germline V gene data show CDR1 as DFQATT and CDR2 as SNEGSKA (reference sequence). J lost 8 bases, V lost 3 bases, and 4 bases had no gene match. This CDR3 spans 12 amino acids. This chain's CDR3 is CSASGDRITQYF. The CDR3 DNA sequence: TGCAGTGCTAGCGGGGACAGGATTACGCAGTATTTT.

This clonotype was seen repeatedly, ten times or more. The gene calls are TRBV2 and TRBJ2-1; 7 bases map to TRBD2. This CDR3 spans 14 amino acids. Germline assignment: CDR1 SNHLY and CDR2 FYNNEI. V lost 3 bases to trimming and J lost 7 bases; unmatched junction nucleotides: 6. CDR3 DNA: TGTGCCAGCAGTGACGGCGGGGGAGTAAATGAGCAGTTCTTC. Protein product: CASSDGGGVNEQFF.

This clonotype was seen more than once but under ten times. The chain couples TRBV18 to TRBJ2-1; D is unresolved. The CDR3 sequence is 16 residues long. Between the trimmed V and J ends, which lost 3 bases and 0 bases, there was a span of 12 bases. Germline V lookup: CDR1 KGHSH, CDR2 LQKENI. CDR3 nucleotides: TGTGCCAGCTCACCCAAGACACCCCACTCCTACAATGAGCAGTTCTTC. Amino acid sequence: CASSPKTPHSYNEQFF.

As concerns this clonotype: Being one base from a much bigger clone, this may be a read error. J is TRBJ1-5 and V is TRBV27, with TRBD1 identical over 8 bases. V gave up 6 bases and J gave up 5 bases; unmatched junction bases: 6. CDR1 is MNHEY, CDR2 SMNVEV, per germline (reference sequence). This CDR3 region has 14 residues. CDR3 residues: CASRDREGDQPQHF. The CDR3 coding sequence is TGTGCCAGCAGGGACAGGGAGGGCGATCAGCCCCAGCATTTT.

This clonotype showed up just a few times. CDR3 region: CSARRSGRERNEQFF. The DNA of the CDR3 is TGCAGTGCTAGAAGGAGCGGGAGGGAGCGAAATGAGCAGTTCTTC. This chain links TRBV20-1 with TRBJ2-1, with 10 bases lining up with TRBD2. The CDR3 spans 15 residues. V was clipped by 2 bases and J by 7 bases; unmatched bases: 8. Germline V gene data show CDR1 as DFQATT and CDR2 as SNEGSKA (reference sequence).

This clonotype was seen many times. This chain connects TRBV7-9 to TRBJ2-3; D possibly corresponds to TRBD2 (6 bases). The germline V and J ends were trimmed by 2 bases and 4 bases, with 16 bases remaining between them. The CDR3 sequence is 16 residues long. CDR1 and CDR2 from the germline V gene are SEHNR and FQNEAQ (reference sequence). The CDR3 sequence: CASSLPGRGRPDTQYF. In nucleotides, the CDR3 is TGTGCCAGCAGCTTACCGGGGCGGGGACGACCAGATACGCAGTATTTT.

The CDR3 reads CASSATPGVAGELFF. CDR3 bases: TGTGCCAGCAGCGCGACCCCTGGGGTCGCCGGGGAGCTGTTTTTT. V and J are TRBV9 and TRBJ2-2; D ambiguous. The CDR3 length is 15 residues. Trimming left V 3 bases short and J 6 bases short, with 15 bases between. Germline CDR1 is SGDLS and CDR2 is YYNGEE.

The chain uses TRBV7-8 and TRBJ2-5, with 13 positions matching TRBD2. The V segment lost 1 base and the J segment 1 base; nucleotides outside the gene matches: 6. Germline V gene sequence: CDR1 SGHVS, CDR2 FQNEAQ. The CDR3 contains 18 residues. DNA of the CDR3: TGTGCCAGCAGCTTAGAGGTGGGACTAGCGGGAACCCAAGAGACCCAGTACTTC. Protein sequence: CASSLEVGLAGTQETQYF.

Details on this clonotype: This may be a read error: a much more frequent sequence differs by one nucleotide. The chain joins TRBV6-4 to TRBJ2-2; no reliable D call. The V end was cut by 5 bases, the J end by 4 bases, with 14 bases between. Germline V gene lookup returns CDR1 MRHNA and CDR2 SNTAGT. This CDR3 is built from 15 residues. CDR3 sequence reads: CASSFAVVATGELFF. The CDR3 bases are TGTGCCAGCAGTTTCGCCGTAGTGGCCACCGGGGAGCTGTTTTTT.